A single sample is the source of the 17 T cell receptor beta chains below, sequenced in a study of neurological immune-mediated disorders. TCRdb redid the calling of the 5' RACE reads with MiXCR, one entry per CDR3 protein. The sample holds some 48,000 distinct CDR3 sequences, approximately 10% seen once. Sequenced input: PBMCs. The receptors were sampled from a woman aged 40-49 years with HTLV-1-associated myelopathy (HAM/TSP).

In this sample, this clonotype turned up many times. V gene TRBV5-8 combines with J gene TRBJ1-6; 7 bases agree with TRBD1. This CDR3 has 15 residues. From germline, CDR1 is SGHTS and CDR2 YDEGEE. J lost 4 bases, V lost 4 bases, and 5 bases had no gene match. Here the CDR3 reads CASSLPGQYNSPLHF. The CDR3 nucleotides read TGTGCCAGCAGCCTCCCGGGACAGTATAATTCACCCCTCCACTTT.

This clonotype was seen repeatedly, ten times or more. V usage is TRBV5-1 and J usage is TRBJ1-3; 7 nucleotides line up with TRBD1. CDR1 is SGHRS and CDR2 is YFSETQ in the germline V gene. The CDR3 has 16 amino acids. V lost 4 bases, J lost 0 bases, and 7 bases stayed unmatched. The CDR3 protein is CASSPKTGSSGNTIYF. In DNA form, the CDR3 reads TGCGCCAGCAGCCCGAAGACAGGGTCCTCTGGAAACACCATATATTTT.

Many counts were recorded for this clonotype. J is TRBJ2-3 and V is TRBV11-3, with a possible D match to TRBD1 (6 bases). Germline V CDR1 and CDR2: SGHNT, YENEEA. With 5 bases removed from V and 2 bases from J, the gap between germline ends came to 20 bases. The CDR3 length is 17 residues. The CDR3 bases are TGTGCCAGCAGCATCCGGGACAACTCTAGGCCCACAGATACGCAGTATTTT. It yields the protein CASSIRDNSRPTDTQYF.

With regard to this clonotype: This may be a read error: a much more frequent sequence differs by one nucleotide. This sequence joins TRBV3-1 and TRBJ2-5, with 9 nucleotides matching TRBD1. CDR1 LGHDT and CDR2 YNNKEL come from the germline V gene (reference sequence). This CDR3 spans 14 amino acids. CDR3 protein: CTSSRRDREETQYF. In DNA form, the CDR3 reads TGTACCAGCAGCCGCCGGGACAGGGAGGAGACCCAGTACTTC.

Many counts were recorded for this clonotype. The J gene is TRBJ2-1, the V gene TRBV20-1; 9 bases match TRBD1. Germline V CDR1 and CDR2: DFQATT, SNEGSKA (reference sequence). The CDR3 sequence is 18 residues long. J gave up 8 bases and V 2 bases, and 19 bases lay outside the gene matches. CDR3 coding DNA: TGCAGTGCTAGACCTAATAGAAGACAGGGGGGTTTAATAGATGAGCAGTTCTTC. It is translated as CSARPNRRQGGLIDEQFF.

This clonotype was seen at least ten times. This rearrangement joins TRBV4-3 to TRBJ2-3; D perhaps matches TRBD2 (5 bases). CDR3 length: 13 residues. V was shortened by 0 bases and J by 5 bases, with 6 bases between the two germline ends. From germline, CDR1 is LGHNA and CDR2 YSLEER. DNA for the CDR3: TGCGCCAGCAGCCAAGATCGGGGAGATACGCAGTATTTT. Amino acids: CASSQDRGDTQYF.

Many counts were recorded for this clonotype. The V gene is TRBV5-4, the J gene TRBJ1-3; TRBD1 is a possible D gene (6 bases). Germline values: CDR1 SGHNT, CDR2 YYREEE (reference sequence). V shed 1 base and J shed 2 bases, with 7 bases lying between them. The CDR3 consists of 14 residues. The CDR3 loop is CASSLRGAGNTIYF. In nucleotides, the CDR3 is TGTGCCAGCAGCTTGAGGGGGGCTGGAAACACCATATATTTT.

This clonotype has a count of ten or more. The V call is TRBV4-1, the J call TRBJ2-1; 9 positions match TRBD1. V gave up 3 bases and J gave up 4 bases; unmatched junction bases: 4. The CDR3 has 15 residues. The germline V gene has CDR1 MGHRA and CDR2 YSYEKL. The CDR3 DNA sequence: TGCGCCAGCAGCCAGATACAGGGGGCGTACAATGAGCAGTTCTTC. It specifies CASSQIQGAYNEQFF.

This clonotype was recorded at least ten times. The chain carries TRBV5-1 and TRBJ2-3; TRBD1 is a possible D gene (5 bases). Germline V CDR1 and CDR2: SGHRS, YFSETQ. V lost 0 bases to trimming and J lost 2 bases, with 13 bases between them. The CDR3 loop spans 16 amino acids. In DNA, the CDR3 is TGCGCCAGCAGCTTGGGGACACTAACCCTCACAGATACGCAGTATTTT. This sequence encodes CASSLGTLTLTDTQYF. The whole variable domain, filled in from reference TRBV5-1 and TRBJ2-3, reads KAGVTQTPRYLIKTRGQQVTLSCSPISGHRSVSWYQQTPGQGLQFLFEYFSETQRNKGNFPGRFSGRQFSNSRSEMNVSTLELGDSALYLCASSLGTLTLTDTQYFGPGTRLTVL.

About this clonotype: Relative to the germline gene, one junction end is altered; a read error may explain this. The chain links TRBV7-6 to TRBJ2-2, with 8 bases identical to TRBD1. Per the germline V gene, CDR1 is SGHVS and CDR2 is FNYEAQ. The CDR3 is made up of 14 amino acids. Here the CDR3 reads CASSKDRDTVELFF. The DNA of the CDR3 is TGTGCCAGCAGTAAGGACAGGGACACCGTGGAGCTGTTTTTT. Looking up the rest from reference TRBV7-6 and TRBJ2-2 gives the full variable domain: GAGVSQSPRYKVTKRGQDVALRCDPISGHVSLYWYRQALGQGPEFLTYFNYEAQQDKSGLPNDRFSAERPEGSISTLTIQRTEQRDSAMYRCASSKDRDTVELFFGEGSRLTVL.

This clonotype has at least ten counts. The rearrangement uses TRBV25-1 and TRBJ1-1; tentative D call: TRBD1 (5 bases). CDR1 is MGHDK, CDR2 SYGVNS, per germline. The CDR3 covers 17 residues. The V end lost 2 bases, the J end lost 0 bases, and 16 bases lay between the germline ends. For the CDR3, the DNA is TGTGCCAGCAGTGAAAAGTGGAGGATGGGGCTGAACACTGAAGCTTTCTTT. The encoded protein is CASSEKWRMGLNTEAFF.

This clonotype occurred many times. The chain combines TRBV12-3 or TRBV12-4 with TRBJ2-1; D remains ambiguous. This CDR3 is built from 14 residues. V was trimmed by 6 bases and J by 4 bases, leaving 13 bases between them. The CDR3 nucleotides read TGTGCCAGCAGGCCCTCCTTACAGTACAATGAGCAGTTCTTC. Translated, it gives CASRPSLQYNEQFF.

This clonotype was counted at least ten times. The chain carries TRBV5-1 and TRBJ1-1, with D perhaps matching TRBD1 (6 bases). The V gene's germline CDR1 is SGHRS and CDR2 YFSETQ. V lost 2 bases and J lost 6, with 14 bases in between. The CDR3 is 14 amino acids. CDR3 sequence reads: CASSFPGTLAEAFF. DNA of the CDR3: TGCGCCAGCAGCTTCCCCGGGACATTGGCTGAAGCTTTCTTT.

In its sample, this clonotype was seen many times. The rearrangement links TRBV12-3 or TRBV12-4 to TRBJ1-3; the match to TRBD1 covers 7 bases. With 4 bases clipped from V and 5 bases from J, the junction kept 5 bases outside the gene matches. The CDR3 loop spans 14 amino acids. CDR3 in DNA: TGTGCCAGCAGTTCCTGGGACAGCAGAAACACCATATATTTT. It yields the protein CASSSWDSRNTIYF.

This clonotype has a count of ten or more. The chain couples TRBV29-1 to TRBJ2-7; D ambiguous. Germline V gene data show CDR1 as SQVTM and CDR2 as ANQGSEA. The V and J ends lost 3 bases and 6 bases respectively, with 15 bases between them. The CDR3 is 13 residues long. This chain's CDR3 is CSVERQFGGEQYF. In DNA form, the CDR3 reads TGCAGCGTTGAGAGGCAATTCGGTGGCGAGCAGTACTTC.

Remarks on this clonotype: A much larger clone lies a single base off, so this may be a read error. The CDR3, as DNA: TGCAGTGCTAGAGATGAGGGGCGAGGCACTGAAGCTTTCTTT. It encodes CSARDEGRGTEAFF. The chain is built from TRBV20-1 and TRBJ1-1; TRBD1 is a possible D gene (5 bases). CDR1 and CDR2 from the germline V gene are DFQATT and SNEGSKA (reference sequence). V was pared by 0 bases and J by 4 bases, with 12 bases between. The CDR3 spans 14 residues.

V is TRBV18 and J is TRBJ1-5; unclear D gene. The CDR3 runs 14 residues. V was trimmed by 2 bases and J by 0 bases, leaving 5 bases between them. CDR1 is KGHSH and CDR2 is LQKENI in the germline V gene. Written as DNA, the CDR3 is TGTGCCAGCTCACCAGGGAATAGCAATCAGCCCCAGCATTTT. Its translation: CASSPGNSNQPQHF.